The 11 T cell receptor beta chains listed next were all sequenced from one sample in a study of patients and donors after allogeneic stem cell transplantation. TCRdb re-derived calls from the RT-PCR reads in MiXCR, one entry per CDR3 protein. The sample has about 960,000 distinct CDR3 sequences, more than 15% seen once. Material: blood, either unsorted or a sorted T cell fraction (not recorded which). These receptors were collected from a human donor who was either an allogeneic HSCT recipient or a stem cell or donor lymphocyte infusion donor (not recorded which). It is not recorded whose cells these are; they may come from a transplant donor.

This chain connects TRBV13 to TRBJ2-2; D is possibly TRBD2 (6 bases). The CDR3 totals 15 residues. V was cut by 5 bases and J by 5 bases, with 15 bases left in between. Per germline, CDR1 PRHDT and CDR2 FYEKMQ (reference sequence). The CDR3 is CASSDPTGETGELFF. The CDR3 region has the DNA TGTGCCAGCAGCGATCCTACGGGAGAAACCGGGGAGCTGTTTTTT.

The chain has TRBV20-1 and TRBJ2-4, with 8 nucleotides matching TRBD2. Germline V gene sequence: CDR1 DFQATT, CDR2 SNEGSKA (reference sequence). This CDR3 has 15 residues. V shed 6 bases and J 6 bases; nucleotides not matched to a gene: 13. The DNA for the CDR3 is TGCAGTGCGCCACCCCATCCGGGAGGGGGAAACATTCAGTACTTC. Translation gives CSAPPHPGGGNIQYF.

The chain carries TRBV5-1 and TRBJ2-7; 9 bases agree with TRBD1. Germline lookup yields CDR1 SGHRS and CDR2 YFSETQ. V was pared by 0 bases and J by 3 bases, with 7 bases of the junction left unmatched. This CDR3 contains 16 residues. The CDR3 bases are TGCGCCAGCAGCTTGGTCGGGACAGGGAGCTACTACGAGCAGTACTTC. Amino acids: CASSLVGTGSYYEQYF.

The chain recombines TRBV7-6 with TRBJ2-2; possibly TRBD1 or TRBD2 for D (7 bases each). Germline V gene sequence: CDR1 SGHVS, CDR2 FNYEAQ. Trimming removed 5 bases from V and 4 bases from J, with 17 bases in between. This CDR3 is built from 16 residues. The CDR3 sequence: CASSGGGTVTTGELFF. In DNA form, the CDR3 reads TGTGCCAGCAGCGGGGGGGGGACAGTCACCACCGGGGAGCTGTTTTTT.

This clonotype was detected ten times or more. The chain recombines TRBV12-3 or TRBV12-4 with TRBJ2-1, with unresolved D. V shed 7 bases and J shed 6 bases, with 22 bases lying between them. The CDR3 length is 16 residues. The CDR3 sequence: CASTARVGSLINEQFF. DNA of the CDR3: TGTGCCAGCACCGCCCGGGTGGGCTCCTTAATCAATGAGCAGTTCTTC.

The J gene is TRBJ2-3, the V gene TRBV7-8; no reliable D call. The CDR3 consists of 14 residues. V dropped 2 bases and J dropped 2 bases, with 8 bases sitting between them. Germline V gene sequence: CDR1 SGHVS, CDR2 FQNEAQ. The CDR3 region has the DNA TGTGCCAGCAGCTTAAGTCCGAACACAGATACGCAGTATTTT. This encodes CASSLSPNTDTQYF.

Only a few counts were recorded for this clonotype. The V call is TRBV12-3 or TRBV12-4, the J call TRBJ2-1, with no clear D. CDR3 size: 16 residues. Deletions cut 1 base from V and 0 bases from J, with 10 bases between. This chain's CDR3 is CASSLGIRRSYNEQFF. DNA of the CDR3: TGTGCCAGCAGTTTAGGTATACGTCGCTCCTACAATGAGCAGTTCTTC.

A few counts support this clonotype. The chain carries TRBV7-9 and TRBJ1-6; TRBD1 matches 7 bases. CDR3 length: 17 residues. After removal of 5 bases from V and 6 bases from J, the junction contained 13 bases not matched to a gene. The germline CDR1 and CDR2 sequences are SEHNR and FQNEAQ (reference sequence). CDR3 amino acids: CASSGEQGLSTNSPLHF. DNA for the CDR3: TGTGCCAGCAGCGGAGAACAGGGGCTAAGTACTAATTCACCCCTCCACTTT.

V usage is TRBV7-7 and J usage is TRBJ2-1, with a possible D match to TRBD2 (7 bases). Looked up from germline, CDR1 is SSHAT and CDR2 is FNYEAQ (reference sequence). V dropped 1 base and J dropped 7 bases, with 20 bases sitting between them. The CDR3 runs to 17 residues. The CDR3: CASSLGVRAGAVNEQFF. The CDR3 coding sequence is TGTGCCAGCAGCTTAGGGGTCCGGGCGGGGGCGGTAAATGAGCAGTTCTTC. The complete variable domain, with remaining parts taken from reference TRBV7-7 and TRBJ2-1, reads GAGVSQSPRYKVTKRGQDVTLRCDPISSHATLYWYQQALGQGPEFLTYFNYEAQPDKSGLPSDRFSAERPEGSISTLTIQRTEQRDSAMYRCASSLGVRAGAVNEQFFGPGTRLTVL.

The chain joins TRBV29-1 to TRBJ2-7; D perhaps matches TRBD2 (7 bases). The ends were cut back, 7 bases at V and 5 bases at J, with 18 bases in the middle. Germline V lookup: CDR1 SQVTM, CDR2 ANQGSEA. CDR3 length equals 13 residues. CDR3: CSAEGGGYDEQYF. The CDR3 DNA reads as TGCAGCGCCGAAGGCGGGGGCTACGACGAGCAGTACTTC.

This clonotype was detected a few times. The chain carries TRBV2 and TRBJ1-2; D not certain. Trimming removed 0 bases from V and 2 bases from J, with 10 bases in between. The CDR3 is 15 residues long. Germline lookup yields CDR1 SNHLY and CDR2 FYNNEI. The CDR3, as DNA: TGTGCCAGCAGTGAAGCGCTTGGTGGGAACTATGGCTACACCTTC. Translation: CASSEALGGNYGYTF.